The 32 T cell receptor beta chains reported below all come from one sample, sequenced in a study of T cell responses to AZD1222 COVID-19 vaccine. Profiled with immunoSEQ multiplex PCR; TCRdb holds only in-frame clones, not every one. In the table there are 65,000 to 85,000 clones, 70% to 90% of which are singletons. The sequences come from peripheral blood, collected on day 0 of AZD1222 vaccination. The receptors derive from an adult in good health.

The rearrangement uses TRBV10-3 and TRBJ1-2; no reliable D call. The CDR3 runs 11 residues. V was trimmed by 7 bases and J by 4 bases, leaving 7 bases between them. Germline V gives CDR1 ENHRY, CDR2 SYGVKD. CDR3 bases: TGTGCCATCACGGGCAGCTATGGCTACACCTTC. It yields the protein CAITGSYGYTF.

This clone has a single count. J is TRBJ2-7 and V is TRBV7-9; no reliable D call. Germline V gives CDR1 SEHNR, CDR2 FQNEAQ (reference sequence). The V and J ends lost 10 bases and 1 base respectively, with 20 bases between them. The CDR3 sequence is 15 residues long. This CDR3 is CANPPPGLLSYEQYF. CDR3 in DNA: TGTGCCAACCCACCCCCAGGTCTCCTTTCCTACGAGCAGTACTTC.

The rearrangement uses TRBV7-2 and TRBJ2-6; 7 bases are a match to TRBD1. J lost 0 bases, V lost 6 bases, and 11 bases had no gene match. CDR1 and CDR2 from the germline V gene are SGHTA and FQGNSA. The CDR3 runs to 18 residues. CDR3 DNA: TGTGCCAGCAGTTATACATTCGCAGGGGGCTCTGGGGCCAACGTCCTGACTTTC. This gives the protein CASSYTFAGGSGANVLTF.

The CDR3 DNA sequence: TGTGCCAGCAGCTTAAAGAGCGGGGGGACTGATACGCAGTATTTT. Protein: CASSLKSGGTDTQYF. The chain links TRBV7-3 to TRBJ2-3; TRBD2 agrees at 9 bases. The J segment lost 6 bases and the V segment lost 1 base, leaving 5 bases of the junction unmatched. CDR3 length: 15 residues. Germline values: CDR1 SGHTA, CDR2 FQGTGA.

The chain recombines TRBV27 with TRBJ1-4, with a tentative D call TRBD1 (5 bases). Germline CDR1 and CDR2: MNHEY and SMNVEV (reference sequence). Trimming took off 5 bases at V and 2 bases at J, with 12 bases between the two ends. The CDR3 runs to 15 residues. The CDR3 region has the DNA TGTGCCAGCAGTCCTGTCCGGGGGACTAATGAAAAACTGTTTTTT. It yields the protein CASSPVRGTNEKLFF.

The CDR3 loop reads CASSLAGPGYGYTF. The DNA for the CDR3 is TGTGCCAGCAGTTTAGCCGGACCGGGGTATGGCTACACCTTC. V and J are TRBV27 and TRBJ1-2; D unclear. CDR1 and CDR2 from the germline V gene are MNHEY and SMNVEV (reference sequence). Trimming took off 2 bases at V and 5 bases at J, with 12 bases between the two ends. The CDR3 loop spans 14 amino acids.

The rearrangement links TRBV5-6 to TRBJ1-5, with D possibly matching TRBD1 (5 bases). V shed 1 base and J shed 6 bases, with 14 bases lying between them. CDR1 is SGHDT, CDR2 YYEEEE, per germline. The CDR3 is 15 residues long. The CDR3 nucleotides are TGTGCCAGCAGCTTGTTCAGGGTCGACGGTCAGCCCCAGCATTTT. Protein: CASSLFRVDGQPQHF. The complete variable domain, with remaining parts taken from reference TRBV5-6 and TRBJ1-5, reads DAGVTQSPTHLIKTRGQQVTLRCSPKSGHDTVSWYQQALGQGPQFIFQYYEEEERQRGNFPDRFSGHQFPNYSSELNVNALLLGDSALYLCASSLFRVDGQPQHFGDGTRLSIL.

The rearrangement uses TRBV6-5 and TRBJ1-1; a possible D gene is TRBD1 (5 bases). The germline V gene encodes CDR1 MNHEY and CDR2 SVGAGI. V was trimmed by 0 bases and J by 0 bases, leaving 8 bases between them. The CDR3 has 15 residues. CDR3 in DNA: TGTGCCAGCAGTTACTCAGGGACTATGAACACTGAAGCTTTCTTT. This encodes CASSYSGTMNTEAFF.

The chain links TRBV12-3 or TRBV12-4 to TRBJ1-1; TRBD1 is a possible D gene (5 bases). This CDR3 is built from 12 residues. V dropped 6 bases and J dropped 8 bases, with 13 bases sitting between them. The CDR3 protein is CASSLGPVEAFF. The CDR3 region has the DNA TGTGCCAGCAGCCTGGGACCGGTAGAAGCTTTCTTT.

This chain joins TRBV18 and TRBJ2-2, with 7 nucleotides matching TRBD1. The germline V gene encodes CDR1 KGHSH and CDR2 LQKENI. The CDR3 is 16 residues long. J was trimmed by 2 bases and V by 0 bases; bases with no gene match: 3. For the CDR3, the DNA is TGTGCCAGCTCACCACCCACAGGGGTTAACACCGGGGAGCTGTTTTTT. It translates to CASSPPTGVNTGELFF.

This chain uses TRBV24-1 with TRBJ2-5; possible D gene TRBD1, 6 bases. Trimming took off 6 bases at V and 5 bases at J, with 12 bases between the two ends. The CDR3 extends over 13 amino acids. The germline V gene has CDR1 KGHDR and CDR2 SFDVKD. The DNA for the CDR3 is TGTGCCACCAGTCGACAGGTGGGGGAGACCCAGTACTTC. Its translation: CATSRQVGETQYF.

The CDR3 DNA sequence: TGCGCCAGCAGCCAAGATCGAAGGGGGGGGTCTGGAAACACCATATATTTT. This gives the protein CASSQDRRGGSGNTIYF. V usage is TRBV4-1 and J usage is TRBJ1-3, with D possibly TRBD1 on 6 matching bases. Germline V gene lookup returns CDR1 MGHRA and CDR2 YSYEKL. The CDR3 is 17 amino acids. V was shortened by 0 bases and J by 1 base, with 13 bases between the two germline ends.

The CDR3 nucleotides are TGTGCCACCAGCAGCCGTTTAGGTCCCCTCCACTTT. It translates to CATSSRLGPLHF. V gene TRBV15 combines with J gene TRBJ1-6; no firm D call. The CDR3 runs to 12 residues. The germline V gene encodes CDR1 LNHNV and CDR2 YYDKDF (reference sequence). V was clipped by 3 bases and J by 13 bases, with 10 bases between them.

The chain couples TRBV9 to TRBJ1-5, with 7 bases that match TRBD1. Germline V lookup: CDR1 SGDLS, CDR2 YYNGEE. The CDR3 runs to 13 residues. Losses at the gene ends were 0 bases for V and 7 bases for J; bases not matched to a gene: 1. CDR3 loop: CASSVGDRQPQHF. Here the CDR3 DNA reads TGTGCCAGCAGCGTAGGGGACAGACAGCCCCAGCATTTT. Full variable domain (rest looked up from reference TRBV9 and TRBJ1-5): DSGVTQTPKHLITATGQRVTLRCSPRSGDLSVYWYQQSLDQGLQFLIQYYNGEERAKGNILERFSAQQFPDLHSELNLSSLELGDSALYFCASSVGDRQPQHFGDGTRLSIL.

V gene TRBV2 combines with J gene TRBJ2-7; the D gene is possibly TRBD1 (5 bases). The CDR3 is 13 residues long. With 10 bases removed from V and 0 bases from J, the gap between germline ends came to 13 bases. Per the germline V gene, CDR1 is SNHLY and CDR2 is FYNNEI. CDR3 sequence (DNA): TGTGCCAACCTTCTGACAGCCTCCTACGAGCAGTACTTC. Protein sequence: CANLLTASYEQYF.

The chain has TRBV5-1 and TRBJ1-2; TRBD1 is a possible D gene (5 bases). The CDR3 is 13 residues long. CDR1 and CDR2 from the germline V gene are SGHRS and YFSETQ. The V end was cut by 3 bases, the J end by 2 bases, with 8 bases between. CDR3 protein: CASSYGGNYGYTF. CDR3 sequence (DNA): TGCGCCAGCAGCTACGGGGGAAACTATGGCTACACCTTC.

This chain connects TRBV28 to TRBJ1-4; no reliable D call. The length of the CDR3 is 12 residues. Germline CDR1 MDHEN, CDR2 SYDVKM. V lost 6 bases and J lost 9, with 11 bases in between. The DNA for the CDR3 is TGTGCCAGCAGCTCCTTTCTCCAAAAACTGTTTTTT. Its protein product is CASSSFLQKLFF.

The rearrangement joins TRBV9 to TRBJ2-7, with unresolved D. V dropped 0 bases and J dropped 7 bases, with 14 bases sitting between them. The CDR3 has 14 amino acids. Per the germline V gene, CDR1 is SGDLS and CDR2 is YYNGEE. The CDR3 region has the DNA TGTGCCAGCAGCGTAGGTGATACCCTGGGGGAGCAGTACTTC. It encodes CASSVGDTLGEQYF.

The chain has TRBV5-4 and TRBJ2-1, with D tentatively TRBD1 or TRBD2 (5 bases each). Germline CDR1 is SGHNT and CDR2 is YYREEE (reference sequence). V was trimmed by 0 bases and J by 2 bases, leaving 9 bases between them. The CDR3 runs to 15 residues. CDR3 coding DNA: TGTGCCAGCAGCTTGGATGTGGGGGCCTACAATGAGCAGTTCTTC. Translated: CASSLDVGAYNEQFF.

The V call is TRBV27, the J call TRBJ1-2; 9 positions agree with TRBD1. CDR1 and CDR2 (germline): MNHEY, SMNVEV (reference sequence). The V gene end was trimmed by 6 bases and the J gene end by 7 bases; junction bases not matched to a gene: 9. This CDR3 contains 14 residues. The CDR3 DNA reads TGTGCCAGCAGGCCCGGACAGGGGATGGGTGGCTACACCTTC. Residues: CASRPGQGMGGYTF.

The rearrangement links TRBV12-3 or TRBV12-4 to TRBJ1-1; D is uncertain. The CDR3 is made up of 13 amino acids. V lost 6 bases and J lost 6, with 14 bases in between. DNA for the CDR3: TGTGCCAGCAGGTCGGTGGGTAGCGCTGAAGCTTTCTTT. It codes for CASRSVGSAEAFF.

This chain uses TRBV5-1 with TRBJ2-6; the D call may be TRBD1 or TRBD2 (5 bases each). Trimming removed 0 bases at V and 2 bases at J, with 6 bases between. Germline CDR1 reads SGHRS; CDR2 reads YFSETQ. CDR3 length: 15 residues. CDR3 in amino acids: CASSLGGAGANVLTF. DNA for the CDR3: TGCGCCAGCAGCTTGGGAGGGGCTGGGGCCAACGTCCTGACTTTC.

The chain combines TRBV28 with TRBJ1-5, with D uncertain. The V gene's germline CDR1 is MDHEN and CDR2 SYDVKM. CDR3 length: 14 residues. Trimming took off 1 base at V and 3 bases at J, with 7 bases between the two ends. The CDR3, as DNA: TGTGCCAGCAGTTTATTGGCCACCAATCAGCCCCAGCATTTT. It specifies CASSLLATNQPQHF.

The chain couples TRBV4-3 to TRBJ2-5; 9 bases map to TRBD1. J lost 5 bases, V lost 4 bases, and 8 bases had no gene match. This CDR3 has 15 residues. Germline values: CDR1 LGHNA, CDR2 YSLEER. The CDR3 DNA reads TGCGCCAGCAGCCGTACAGGGGGCTTCAGGGAGACCCAGTACTTC. Encoded protein: CASSRTGGFRETQYF.

The rearrangement uses TRBV27 and TRBJ1-1; weak D call: TRBD1 (6 bases). V lost 7 bases to trimming and J lost 4 bases, with 19 bases between them. From germline, CDR1 is MNHEY and CDR2 SMNVEV (reference sequence). The CDR3 runs to 15 residues. Here the CDR3 reads CASKKQNRDGTEAFF. The CDR3 nucleotides read TGTGCCAGCAAAAAACAGAACAGGGACGGCACTGAAGCTTTCTTT.

V gene TRBV12-3 or TRBV12-4 combines with J gene TRBJ2-1, with no clear D. V gave up 10 bases and J gave up 7 bases, with 8 bases separating them. This CDR3 has 10 amino acids. CDR3 loop: CAISGNEQFF. The CDR3 DNA reads TGTGCCATCTCCGGGAATGAGCAGTTCTTC.

The chain is built from TRBV7-2 and TRBJ2-7, with D tentatively TRBD2 (6 bases). V gave up 3 bases and J gave up 0 bases, with 12 bases separating them. CDR1 is SGHTA, CDR2 FQGNSA, per germline. CDR3 length: 15 residues. The CDR3 loop is CASSFLAGNSYEQYF. CDR3 sequence (DNA): TGTGCCAGCAGCTTCCTGGCGGGAAACTCCTACGAGCAGTACTTC.

Remarks on this clone: The identical CDR3 is also encoded by other nucleotide sequences in the sample. The CDR3 sequence: CASSVEGSYGYTF. CDR3 nucleotide sequence: TGTGCCAGCAGCGTAGAGGGGTCCTATGGCTACACCTTC. The chain couples TRBV9 to TRBJ1-2, with D tentatively TRBD1 (5 bases). This CDR3 has 13 residues. Germline CDR1 is SGDLS and CDR2 is YYNGEE. The V end lost 0 bases, the J end lost 4 bases, and 7 bases lay between the germline ends. Full variable domain (rest looked up from reference TRBV9 and TRBJ1-2): DSGVTQTPKHLITATGQRVTLRCSPRSGDLSVYWYQQSLDQGLQFLIQYYNGEERAKGNILERFSAQQFPDLHSELNLSSLELGDSALYFCASSVEGSYGYTFGSGTRLTVV.

The chain is built from TRBV10-3 and TRBJ1-2; D call uncertain. Germline CDR1 ENHRY, CDR2 SYGVKD. This CDR3 is built from 15 residues. Trimming took 0 bases from V and 4 from J, leaving 12 bases between them. DNA for the CDR3: TGTGCCATCAGTGAGTCAGCGGGTTGGGGCTATGGCTACACCTTC. Its protein is CAISESAGWGYGYTF.

The V gene is TRBV10-3, the J gene TRBJ1-6; D call uncertain. V lost 2 bases, J lost 4 bases, and 12 bases lay in between. Germline assignment: CDR1 ENHRY and CDR2 SYGVKD. The CDR3 totals 16 residues. This CDR3 reads CAISERPRLYNSPLHF. The CDR3 bases are TGTGCCATCAGTGAGCGGCCCAGACTTTATAATTCACCCCTCCACTTT.

Comment on this clone: An end of the junction differs from the germline gene, which may be a read error. The gene calls are TRBV19 and TRBJ1-2; 7 bases are a match to TRBD1. The CDR3 totals 15 residues. Germline V gives CDR1 LNHDA, CDR2 SQIVND (reference sequence). The CDR3 DNA reads as TGTGCCAGTAGCATAGGACAGGATGCTAACTATGGCTACACCTTC. Residues: CASSIGQDANYGYTF. The variable domain in full, with the rest retrieved from reference TRBV19 and TRBJ1-2, is DGGITQSPKYLFRKEGQNVTLSCEQNLNHDAMYWYRQDPGQGLRLIYYSQIVNDFQKGDIAEGYSVSREKKESFPLTVTSAQKNPTAFYLCASSIGQDANYGYTFGSGTRLTVV.

The chain is built from TRBV30 and TRBJ1-6; a weak D match, TRBD1 (5 bases). Trimming took 4 bases from V and 10 from J, leaving 14 bases between them. The CDR3 is 13 residues long. Germline values: CDR1 GTSNPN, CDR2 SVGIG (reference sequence). CDR3 sequence (DNA): TGTGCCTGGACGGGACCGGAGGGGTCACCCCTCCACTTT. Its protein product is CAWTGPEGSPLHF.